This TCR beta chain derives from a study of spatial heterogeneity in lung cancer. In the study overall: There were 65 or so donors, all of them untreated patients with early-stage non-small cell lung cancer. Raw reads showed each unique TCR and UMI combination turning up more than ten times on average.

The time point was: blood at routine non-recurrence follow-up after resection. CDR3 length equals 15 residues. Deletions cut 2 bases from V and 5 bases from J, with 14 bases between. Germline V gene sequence: CDR1 SEHNR, CDR2 FQNEAQ (reference sequence). Unique molecular identifiers, one per molecule, were present on every TCR cDNA molecule. TCRdb analysed the 5' RACE reads with MiXCR anew, one entry per CDR3 protein. The table includes roughly 99,000 distinct CDR3 sequences, just under 20% detected once. This receptor was identified in a male donor with early-stage non-small cell lung cancer. The sequencing used PBMCs, collected at follow-up. The genes are TRBV7-9 and TRBJ2-3; a possible D gene is TRBD1 (7 bases). The CDR3 DNA follows: TGTGCCAGCAGCTTATTGGCGGGACAGAGAGATACGCAGTATTTT. Amino acids: CASSLLAGQRDTQYF.